This T cell receptor (beta chain) was identified during a study of CD8 T cells in Susac syndrome. Negative isolation yielded CD8+ and CD4+ T cells; FACS enriched TEMRA cells. cDNA came from around 0.5 to 1 ug RNA primed by random hexamers. TCRdb re-called the immunoSEQ multiplex PCR reads with MiXCR, one entry per CDR3 protein. The sample records approximately 190,000 distinct CDR3 sequences, approximately 93% being singletons. Trimming cost V 3 bases and J 5 bases, with 16 bases left between them. CDR3 size: 15 residues. Germline loops: CDR1 KGHSH, CDR2 LQKENI. The source material was CD4+ T cells from PBMCs. This chain links TRBV18 with TRBJ2-5, with D perhaps being TRBD1 or TRBD2 (5 bases each). The TCR comes from a human donor in good health. In nucleotides, the CDR3 is TGTGCCAGCTCACCGTTACTAGGGGCGTCGGAGACCCAGTACTTC. This encodes CASSPLLGASETQYF. The whole variable domain, remainder taken from reference TRBV18 and TRBJ2-5, is NAGVMQNPRHLVRRRGQEARLRCSPMKGHSHVYWYRQLPEEGLKFMVYLQKENIIDESGMPKERFSAEFPKEGPSILRIQQVVRGDSAAYFCASSPLLGASETQYFGPGTRLLVL.